Listed below are T cell receptor beta chains from one sample, sequenced in a study of blood T cell repertoires in COVID-19. Data came from immunoSEQ multiplex PCR; TCRdb stores just in-frame clones and leaves some out. This sample has 220,000 or so clones, with around 80% found just once. Sequencing used peripheral blood. The source of these receptors is a man aged 30 to 45 with active or convalescent COVID-19. CDR3s leave out the opening cysteine and the closing phenylalanine or tryptophan.

j_call: TRBJ2-5
v_call: TRBV28
cdr3_aa: ASDRGVGTQY

j_call: TRBJ1-2
v_call: TRBV6-1
cdr3_aa: ASSDRVGGYT

j_call: TRBJ1-4
v_call: TRBV18
cdr3_aa: ASSPVGQRNEKLF

j_call: TRBJ1-6
v_call: TRBV27
cdr3_aa: ASSKDRAPTPESSPLH

j_call: TRBJ1-2
v_call: TRBV24-1
cdr3_aa: ATRETGLSGYT

j_call: TRBJ1-6
v_call: TRBV28
cdr3_aa: ASSLPGHQNSPLH

j_call: TRBJ1-1
v_call: TRBV25-1
cdr3_aa: ASSVPGGGTEAF

j_call: TRBJ2-1
v_call: TRBV4-3
cdr3_aa: ASSQDRSVNEQF

j_call: TRBJ2-2
v_call: TRBV6-5
cdr3_aa: ASRPQAGELF

j_call: TRBJ2-1
v_call: TRBV3-1/TRBV3-2
cdr3_aa: ASSQRLGQGSNEQF

j_call: TRBJ1-5
v_call: TRBV7-2
cdr3_aa: ASSLGPGEQPQH

j_call: TRBJ1-6
v_call: TRBV21-1
cdr3_aa: AILTGNSPLH

j_call: TRBJ1-1
v_call: TRBV19
cdr3_aa: ASRRGDRRNTEAF